Listed here are 9 T cell receptor beta chains from one sample, sequenced in a study of cytomegalovirus exposure and HLA in healthy donors. The PCR used 60 Vbeta and 13 Jbeta primers. Clones were read by immunoSEQ multiplex PCR, and TCRdb kept only the in-frame ones, dropping some. The sample lists about 120,000 clones; 65% to 75% were seen once. Sequencing used PBMCs. All receptors derive from a man aged 35-49 years in good health and CMV-seropositive.

The chain is built from TRBV6-1 and TRBJ2-6; the D gene is possibly TRBD2 (5 bases). The CDR3 spans 12 residues. Per germline, CDR1 MNHNS and CDR2 SASEGT. The V gene lost 7 bases and the J gene lost 8 bases, with 9 bases spanning the gap. The CDR3 protein is CASKAVSNVLTF. The DNA of the CDR3 is TGTGCCAGCAAAGCGGTGTCCAACGTCCTGACTTTC.

V gene TRBV27 combines with J gene TRBJ2-1; 9 positions agree with TRBD1. Germline V gives CDR1 MNHEY, CDR2 SMNVEV (reference sequence). The V gene end was trimmed by 1 base and the J gene end by 4 bases; junction bases not matched to a gene: 5. The CDR3 extends over 16 amino acids. The CDR3 DNA sequence: TGTGCCAGCAGTTTATGGGACAGGGCCCTTTACAATGAGCAGTTCTTC. Protein product: CASSLWDRALYNEQFF.

This clone is a singleton in its sample. The genes are TRBV7-9 and TRBJ1-2; maybe TRBD1 (6 bases). The CDR3 loop spans 11 amino acids. Looked up from germline, CDR1 is SEHNR and CDR2 is FQNEAQ (reference sequence). Trimming removed 11 bases from V and 6 bases from J, with 13 bases in between. The CDR3: CAGGGAHGYTF. The DNA of the CDR3 is TGTGCCGGAGGGGGGGCGCATGGCTACACCTTC.

The V and J genes are TRBV7-9 and TRBJ1-1; possible D gene TRBD1, 5 bases. Germline V gene data show CDR1 as SEHNR and CDR2 as FQNEAQ (reference sequence). The CDR3 has 14 residues. Trimming took off 0 bases at V and 8 bases at J, with 13 bases between the two ends. The DNA for the CDR3 is TGTGCCAGCAGCTTAGCACTGGGGCCGAGGGAAGCTTTCTTT. Translating gives CASSLALGPREAFF.

This sequence joins TRBV29-1 and TRBJ2-5; tentative D call: TRBD1 (5 bases). The CDR3 consists of 13 residues. The germline gives CDR1 SQVTM, CDR2 ANQGSEA. Between the trimmed V and J ends, which lost 3 bases and 7 bases, there was a span of 15 bases. The DNA for the CDR3 is TGCAGCGTTGATTGGGGCGTCTTAGGGACCCAGTACTTC. It yields the protein CSVDWGVLGTQYF.

The genes are TRBV5-6 and TRBJ2-7, with TRBD1 as a possible D gene (7 bases). The CDR3 spans 15 residues. V lost 0 bases and J 3 bases, leaving 13 bases between the germline ends. In germline, CDR1 is SGHDT, CDR2 YYEEEE. The CDR3, as DNA: TGTGCCAGCAGCTTGGAAGGAGGGGGCAGCTACGAGCAGTACTTC. Its protein product is CASSLEGGGSYEQYF.

The DNA for the CDR3 is TGTGCCAGCAGTGAACGGGGATACGAGCAGTACTTC. Its protein is CASSERGYEQYF. The chain has TRBV6-1 and TRBJ2-7, with D tentatively TRBD2 (5 bases). The CDR3 runs 12 residues. V lost 2 bases and J 4 bases, leaving 6 bases between the germline ends. Germline V gene lookup returns CDR1 MNHNS and CDR2 SASEGT.

V and J are TRBV7-6 and TRBJ1-5, with TRBD1 matching over 8 bases. CDR3 length: 16 residues. The V and J ends lost 2 bases and 1 base, in that order; junction bases with no gene match: 4. CDR1 and CDR2 (germline): SGHVS, FNYEAQ. The CDR3: CASSLRAGGSNQPQHF. The CDR3 DNA sequence: TGTGCCAGCAGCTTACGGGCAGGGGGCAGCAATCAGCCCCAGCATTTT.

The gene calls are TRBV4-1 and TRBJ1-2; D gene uncertain. CDR1 and CDR2 from the germline V gene are MGHRA and YSYEKL. This CDR3 has 16 amino acids. V lost 0 bases and J lost 5, with 16 bases in between. The CDR3 DNA sequence: TGCGCCAGCAGCCAAGATCAAAGGGAGAAGAGATATGGCTACACCTTC. Amino acid sequence: CASSQDQREKRYGYTF.